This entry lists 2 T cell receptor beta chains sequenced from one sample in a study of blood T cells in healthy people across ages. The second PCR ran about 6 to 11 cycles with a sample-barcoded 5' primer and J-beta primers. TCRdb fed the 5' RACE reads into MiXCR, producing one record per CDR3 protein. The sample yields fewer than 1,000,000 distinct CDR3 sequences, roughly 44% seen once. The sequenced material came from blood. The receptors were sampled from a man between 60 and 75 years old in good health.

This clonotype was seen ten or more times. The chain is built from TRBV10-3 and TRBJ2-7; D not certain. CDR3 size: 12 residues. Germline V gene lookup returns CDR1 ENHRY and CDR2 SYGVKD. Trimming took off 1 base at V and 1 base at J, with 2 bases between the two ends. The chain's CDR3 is CAISEFSYEQYF. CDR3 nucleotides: TGTGCCATCAGTGAGTTTTCCTACGAGCAGTACTTC.

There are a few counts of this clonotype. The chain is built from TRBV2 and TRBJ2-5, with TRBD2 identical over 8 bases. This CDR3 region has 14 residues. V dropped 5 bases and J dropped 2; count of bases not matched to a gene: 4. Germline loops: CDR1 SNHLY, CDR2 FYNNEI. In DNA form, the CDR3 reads TGTGCCAGCAGTTATAGCGGGGTACAAGAGACCCAGTACTTC. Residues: CASSYSGVQETQYF.